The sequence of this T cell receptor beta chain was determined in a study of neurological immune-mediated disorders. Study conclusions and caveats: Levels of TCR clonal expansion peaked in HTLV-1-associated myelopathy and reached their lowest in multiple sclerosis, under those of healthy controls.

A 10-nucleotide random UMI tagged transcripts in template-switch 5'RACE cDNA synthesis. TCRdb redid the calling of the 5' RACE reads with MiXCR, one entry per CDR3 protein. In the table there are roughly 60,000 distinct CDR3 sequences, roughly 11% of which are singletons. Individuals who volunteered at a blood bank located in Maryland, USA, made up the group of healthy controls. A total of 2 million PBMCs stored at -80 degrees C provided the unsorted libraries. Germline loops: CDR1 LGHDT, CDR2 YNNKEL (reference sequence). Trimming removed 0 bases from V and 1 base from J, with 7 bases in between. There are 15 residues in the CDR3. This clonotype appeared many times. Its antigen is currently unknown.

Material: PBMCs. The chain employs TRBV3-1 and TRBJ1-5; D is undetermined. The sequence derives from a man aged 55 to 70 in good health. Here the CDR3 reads CASSQDRRSNQPQHF. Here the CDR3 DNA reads TGTGCCAGCAGCCAAGATCGGCGCAGCAATCAGCCCCAGCATTTT.